This T cell receptor beta chain was identified during a study of blood T cell repertoires in COVID-19. Profiling relied on immunoSEQ multiplex PCR, and the TCRdb table lists in-frame clones only, not all of them. In the table there are 150,000 to 200,000 clones, around 84% of which are singletons. Trimming stripped 3 bases from V and 2 bases from J, with 15 bases between. Germline V gene lookup returns CDR1 SGHRS and CDR2 YFSETQ. CDR3 length equals 15 residues. Sequenced sample: peripheral blood. The gene calls are TRBV5-1 and TRBJ2-7; TRBD1 might be the D (5 bases). This receptor was taken from a woman at least 80 years old with acute or convalescent COVID-19. The CDR3 DNA reads TGCGCCAGCAGCTGGGGCGGCGTTGGTGCCTACGAGCAGTACTTC. It encodes CASSWGGVGAYEQYF.